A selection of T cell receptor beta chains follows, all from one sample in a study of regulatory T cells in long-lasting Graves disease. Using its own MiXCR run on the multiplex PCR reads, TCRdb lists one record per CDR3 protein. The sample holds roughly 530,000 distinct CDR3 sequences; about 16% are singletons and the top ten take around a quarter. This sample also belongs to another study, concerning T cells in Graves' hyperthyroidism and ophthalmopathy.

The specimen was peripheral blood mononuclear cells (PBMCs), collected at new diagnosis, from a patient treated with antithyroid drugs. These receptors all come from a woman in her forties or fifties with Graves disease. Both conserved end residues are part of each CDR3. The D gene is left open where the match is weak. Size tells how often a clone was seen (once, few, many) or the class of an expanded clone, and some rows leave it out.

TRBV18	many	TRBJ2-7	-	CASSHSEGTYEQYF	TGTGCCAGCTCACACTCGGAGGGCACCTACGAGCAGTACTTC
TRBV12-3/TRBV12-4	many	TRBJ1-1	-	CASSLIGGRTEAFF	TGTGCCAGCAGTTTGATTGGGGGGCGCACTGAAGCTTTCTTT
TRBV12-3/TRBV12-4	many	TRBJ1-1	-	CASSFSQNTEAFF	TGTGCCAGCAGTTTTTCCCAGAATACTGAAGCTTTCTTT
TRBV18	many	TRBJ2-7	-	CASSATRVQTYEQYF	TGTGCCAGCTCAGCCACCCGGGTCCAAACCTACGAGCAGTACTTC
TRBV30	few	TRBJ1-2	TRBD1	CAWRWTGTGGSSGYTF	TGTGCCTGGAGGTGGACAGGGACAGGGGGCTCCAGTGGCTACACCTTC
TRBV12-3/TRBV12-4	many	TRBJ1-1	-	CASSLWGRRNTEAFF	TGTGCCAGCAGTTTATGGGGGCGGAGGAACACTGAAGCTTTCTTT
TRBV19	-	TRBJ2-3	-	CAAKPGFTDTQYF	TGTGCCGCAAAACCAGGGTTCACAGATACGCAGTATTTT
TRBV20-1	many	TRBJ1-2	-	CSARQAVYGYTF	TGCAGTGCTAGACAGGCGGTTTATGGCTACACCTTC
TRBV12-3/TRBV12-4	many	TRBJ2-2	-	CASKSANTGELFF	TGTGCCAGCAAGTCCGCGAACACCGGGGAGCTGTTTTTT
TRBV7-9	many	TRBJ2-7	TRBD2	CASSALGGGSYEQYF	TGTGCCAGCAGCGCCCTCGGGGGAGGGTCCTACGAGCAGTACTTC
TRBV7-2	-	TRBJ1-6	-	CASSALGSPLHF	TGTGCCAGCAGCGCGCTAGGATCACCCCTCCACTTT
TRBV12-3/TRBV12-4	many	TRBJ2-3	-	CASSLSVGEDTQYF	TGTGCCAGCAGTTTAAGCGTGGGAGAGGATACGCAGTATTTT
TRBV28	many	TRBJ2-3	TRBD1	CASTPTGDLGLDTQYF	TGTGCCAGCACCCCTACAGGGGACCTCGGATTAGATACGCAGTATTTT
TRBV6-1	few	TRBJ2-7	-	CASRLVRASLAYEQYF	TGTGCCAGCAGATTAGTGCGGGCTTCGCTAGCCTACGAGCAGTACTTC
TRBV30	many	TRBJ1-5	-	CAWTGSAVPGWPQHF	TGTGCCTGGACCGGGAGCGCAGTCCCGGGATGGCCCCAGCATTTT
TRBV24-1	many	TRBJ1-5	TRBD1	CATTTGTGEFGQPQHF	TGTGCCACCACTACCGGGACAGGGGAGTTTGGTCAGCCCCAGCATTTT
TRBV2	-	TRBJ2-7	-	CASSTGFGGYEQYF	TGTGCCAGCAGTACAGGGTTCGGAGGCTACGAGCAGTACTTC
TRBV6-2/TRBV6-3	few	TRBJ2-7	-	CASSSHRKDLEEQYF	TGTGCCAGCAGTTCCCACCGTAAAGATTTGGAAGAGCAGTACTTC
TRBV20-1	many	TRBJ2-3	-	CSARDRRGADTQYF	TGCAGTGCTAGAGATCGGCGGGGAGCAGATACGCAGTATTTT
TRBV30	-	TRBJ2-7	-	CASSIPGLEQYF	TGTGCCAGTAGTATCCCGGGCCTCGAGCAGTACTTC
TRBV3-1	-	TRBJ2-2	TRBD1	CASSQPQGVDTGELFF	TGTGCCAGCAGCCAACCCCAGGGGGTTGACACCGGGGAGCTGTTTTTT
TRBV15	many	TRBJ1-5	-	CATSRDRETSPQHF	TGTGCCACCAGCAGAGATAGGGAAACCTCACCCCAGCATTTT
TRBV12-3/TRBV12-4	many	TRBJ2-1	TRBD2	CASSDKAGPYNEQFF	TGTGCCAGCAGCGACAAAGCGGGGCCCTACAATGAGCAGTTCTTC
TRBV9	many	TRBJ2-4	TRBD1	CASSVAPGQGQNIQYF	TGTGCCAGCAGCGTAGCTCCGGGACAGGGTCAAAACATTCAGTACTTC
TRBV7-9	few	TRBJ2-7	TRBD2	CASSHLGEGSYEQYF	TGTGCCAGCAGCCACCTAGGGGAGGGATCCTACGAGCAGTACTTC
TRBV2	many	TRBJ1-1	-	CASRREASVRGEAFF	TGTGCCAGCCGGAGAGAAGCTTCGGTTCGCGGTGAAGCTTTCTTT
TRBV28	many	TRBJ1-2	-	CASSGGHKSNYGYTF	TGTGCCAGCAGTGGGGGACACAAAAGCAACTATGGCTACACCTTC
TRBV12-3/TRBV12-4	many	TRBJ1-5	-	CASSLSNSNQPQHF	TGTGCCAGCAGTTTATCAAACAGCAATCAGCCCCAGCATTTT
TRBV27	-	TRBJ1-2	-	CASSLLGRLCTF	TGTGCCAGCAGTTTATTAGGACGCCTTTGCACCTTC